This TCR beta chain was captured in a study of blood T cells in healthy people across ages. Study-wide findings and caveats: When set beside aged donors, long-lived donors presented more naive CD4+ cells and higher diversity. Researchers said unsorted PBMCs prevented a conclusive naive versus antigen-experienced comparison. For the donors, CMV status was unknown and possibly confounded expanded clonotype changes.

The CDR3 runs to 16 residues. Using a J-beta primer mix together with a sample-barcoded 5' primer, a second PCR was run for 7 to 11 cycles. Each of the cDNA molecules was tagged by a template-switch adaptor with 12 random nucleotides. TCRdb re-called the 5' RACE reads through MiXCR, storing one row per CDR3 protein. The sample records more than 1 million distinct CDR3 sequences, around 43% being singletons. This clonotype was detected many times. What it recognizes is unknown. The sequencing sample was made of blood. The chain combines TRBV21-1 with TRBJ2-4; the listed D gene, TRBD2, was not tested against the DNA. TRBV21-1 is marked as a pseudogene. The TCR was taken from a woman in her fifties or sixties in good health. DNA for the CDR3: TGTGCCAGCAGCGATCTAGCGGGTCTAGCCAAAAACATTCAGTACTTC. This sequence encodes CASSDLAGLAKNIQYF.